Listed below are T cell receptor beta chains from one sample, sequenced in a study of T cell responses to AZD1222 COVID-19 vaccine. Produced via immunoSEQ multiplex PCR; TCRdb's table is partial and in-frame only. The sample carries approximately 100,000 clones, 88% recorded once. Sequencing was performed on peripheral blood, taken on day 0 of AZD1222 vaccination. The source of these receptors is an adult in good health. The CDR3 runs from the conserved cysteine through the conserved F or W. A D gene is named only where the DNA matches it firmly. Some rows have no size entry. The others give once, few or many, or a class for an expanded clone.

j_call d_call v_call clone_size cdr3_nt cdr3_aa
TRBJ1-2 TRBD1 TRBV20-1 NA TGCAGCCTCCGGGACAGCTATGGCTACACCTTC CSLRDSYGYTF
TRBJ1-6 TRBD1 TRBV9 NA TGTGCCAGCAGCGCCCAGACAGGGCTCTCCTATAATTCACCCCTCCACTTT CASSAQTGLSYNSPLHF
TRBJ1-3 NA TRBV3-1/TRBV3-2 NA TGTGCCAGCAGCCAAGTTGTCAGAAACACCATATATTTT CASSQVVRNTIYF
TRBJ2-1 NA TRBV2 NA TGTGCCAGCAGTGATAATGGGGCGGTTCACTCCTACAATGAGCAGTTCTTC CASSDNGAVHSYNEQFF
TRBJ1-2 NA TRBV6-2/TRBV6-3 NA TGTGCCAGCAGTCAGGGCTACTATGGCTACACCTTC CASSQGYYGYTF
TRBJ1-5 NA TRBV15 once TGTGCCACCAGTAGGGGCTTGGGACAGCCCCAGCATTTT CATSRGLGQPQHF
TRBJ2-5 NA TRBV28 NA TGTGCCAGCAGTTTATTGGGGGGGCGAATACAAGAGACCCAGTACTTC CASSLLGGRIQETQYF
TRBJ2-3 NA TRBV10-1 once TGCGCCAGCAGTTCCGGGACCCCCGGCGGTACGCAGTATTTT CASSSGTPGGTQYF
TRBJ2-3 NA TRBV28 NA TGTGCCAGCACCGCGACAGCGCCAGATACGCAGTATTTT CASTATAPDTQYF
TRBJ1-2 NA TRBV10-3 NA TGTGCCATCAGGGAGGACCCGCAGCATGGCTACACCTTC CAIREDPQHGYTF
TRBJ2-3 TRBD2 TRBV9 NA TGTGCCAGCAGCGTAGGTAGCGGGAGATTAGATACGCAGTATTTT CASSVGSGRLDTQYF
TRBJ1-5 TRBD1 TRBV27 NA TGTGCCAGCAGTTTGACGACAGGGGGCAATCAGCCCCAGCATTTT CASSLTTGGNQPQHF
TRBJ1-4 TRBD1 TRBV5-1 NA TGCGCCAGCAGCTTGGGGGGACAGAGGGAAAAACTGTTTTTT CASSLGGQREKLFF
TRBJ2-1 NA TRBV3-1/TRBV3-2 once TGTGCCAGCAGCCCTGTCTTCACGGCCCTAAACCCGGTCTTC CASSPVFTALNPVF
TRBJ2-3 NA TRBV7-3 NA TGTGCCAGCAGCTTAAATTCGGGGCCCACCGCAGATACGCAGTATTTT CASSLNSGPTADTQYF